A single sample gave rise to the 18 T cell receptor beta chains below, sequenced in a study of identical twins. MiXCR, applied by TCRdb to the 5' RACE reads, yields one record per CDR3 protein. The table has hundreds of thousands of distinct CDR3 sequences, 18% seen once. This sample also appeared in a second study, on T cells expressing NK-cell markers.

Sequenced input: PBMCs. These receptors all come from a woman in her late teens or twenties in good health.

V gene TRBV9 combines with J gene TRBJ1-3, with 7 bases lining up with TRBD1. The length of the CDR3 is 16 residues. Germline CDR1 reads SGDLS; CDR2 reads YYNGEE. The trim removed 0 bases at V and 7 bases at J, leaving 10 bases unmatched. Here the CDR3 reads CASSVEGGGDGNTIYF. CDR3 in DNA: TGTGCCAGCAGCGTAGAAGGAGGGGGCGACGGGAACACCATATATTTT.

The chain links TRBV29-1 to TRBJ1-2; maybe TRBD1 (6 bases). With 3 bases removed from V and 4 bases from J, the gap between germline ends came to 12 bases. CDR1 and CDR2 from the germline V gene are SQVTM and ANQGSEA. The length of the CDR3 is 13 residues. CDR3 sequence reads: CSVEAGAIYGYTF. The CDR3 DNA follows: TGCAGCGTTGAGGCAGGGGCCATCTATGGCTACACCTTC.

This chain joins TRBV29-1 and TRBJ2-2; 8 bases match TRBD1. J gave up 6 bases and V 7 bases, and 7 bases lay outside the gene matches. CDR1 is SQVTM, CDR2 ANQGSEA, per germline. The CDR3 is 13 residues long. The CDR3 DNA follows: TGCAGCGGCCGACAGGGGTGGCCCGGGGAGCTGTTTTTT. It encodes CSGRQGWPGELFF.

This clonotype has a count of ten or more. The rearrangement joins TRBV5-1 to TRBJ2-3; a possible D gene is TRBD2 (5 bases). Germline CDR1 SGHRS, CDR2 YFSETQ. This CDR3 comprises 13 residues. The V end lost 0 bases, the J end lost 4 bases, and 6 bases lay between the germline ends. The CDR3 DNA sequence: TGCGCCAGCAGCTTGGTGAGGGCAGATACGCAGTATTTT. It encodes CASSLVRADTQYF.

The rearrangement joins TRBV6-5 to TRBJ2-7; D is unclear. CDR1 is MNHEY, CDR2 SVGAGI, per germline. Trimming shortened V by 0 bases and J by 7 bases, and 13 bases separated the two germline ends. The CDR3 contains 14 residues. CDR3 sequence (DNA): TGTGCCAGCAGTTACTCGATCCTAATTCCAGAGCAGTACTTC. It encodes CASSYSILIPEQYF.

CDR3 DNA sequence: TGCAGTGCTAGAGAATGGGGGGAAAGTGAAAAACTGTTTTTT. Its translation: CSAREWGESEKLFF. This chain links TRBV20-1 with TRBJ1-4, with D possibly being TRBD1 (5 bases). Trimming cost V 0 bases and J 7 bases, with 12 bases left between them. This CDR3 is 14 amino acids long. The germline V gene encodes CDR1 DFQATT and CDR2 SNEGSKA (reference sequence).

There are many counts of this clonotype. The gene calls are TRBV27 and TRBJ1-2; D gene uncertain. The CDR3 extends over 11 amino acids. With 10 bases removed from V and 4 bases from J, the gap between germline ends came to 10 bases. Per germline, CDR1 MNHEY and CDR2 SMNVEV (reference sequence). CDR3 in DNA: TGTGCCATCCGTGGCAGCTATGGCTACACCTTC. It is translated as CAIRGSYGYTF.

The CDR3 here is CASSLQGRSSYNEQFF. CDR3 nucleotides: TGTGCCAGCAGCCTTCAGGGACGCAGCTCCTACAATGAGCAGTTCTTC. The chain joins TRBV3-1 to TRBJ2-1; the D gene could be TRBD1 or TRBD2 (5 bases each). The V and J ends lost 4 bases and 0 bases respectively, with 13 bases between them. Germline-derived CDR1 and CDR2 are LGHDT and YNNKEL (reference sequence). The CDR3 is made up of 16 amino acids.

As DNA, the CDR3 is TGCGCCAGCAGCTTGGATCTAGCCCGGGGGGCAGATACGCAGTATTTT. Encoded protein: CASSLDLARGADTQYF. The rearrangement joins TRBV5-1 to TRBJ2-3; TRBD2 matches at 7 bases. This CDR3 has 16 amino acids. With 0 bases clipped from V and 4 bases from J, the junction kept 8 bases outside the gene matches. Germline values: CDR1 SGHRS, CDR2 YFSETQ.

In this sample, this clonotype turned up a few times. The chain has TRBV5-1 and TRBJ1-1; 7 nucleotides agree with TRBD1. Per the germline V gene, CDR1 is SGHRS and CDR2 is YFSETQ. Trimming cost V 1 base and J 2 bases; bases outside gene matches: 8. The CDR3 runs 16 residues. The CDR3 nucleotides read TGCGCCAGCAGCTTGCGACAGGGATATATCAACACTGAAGCTTTCTTT. It specifies CASSLRQGYINTEAFF.

This clonotype was observed a few times. V usage is TRBV20-1 and J usage is TRBJ1-2; TRBD1 might be the D (5 bases). V lost 7 bases, J lost 13 bases, and 28 bases lay in between. The CDR3 totals 14 residues. In germline, CDR1 is DFQATT, CDR2 SNEGSKA (reference sequence). The CDR3 reads CSGATGTDGFMFTF. The DNA of the CDR3 is TGCAGTGGAGCGACCGGGACGGATGGTTTTATGTTCACCTTC.

This clonotype was observed a handful of times. The chain employs TRBV6-5 and TRBJ2-5; a possible D gene is TRBD2 (6 bases). Germline lookup yields CDR1 MNHEY and CDR2 SVGAGI. CDR3 length equals 15 residues. V lost 0 bases to trimming and J lost 2 bases, with 10 bases between them. CDR3 protein: CASSYSVRGQETQYF. CDR3 coding DNA: TGTGCCAGCAGTTACTCCGTGCGGGGACAAGAGACCCAGTACTTC.

The rearrangement links TRBV10-3 to TRBJ2-7; D may be TRBD1 (7 bases). The CDR3 loop spans 13 amino acids. Germline CDR1 is ENHRY and CDR2 is SYGVKD. V was clipped by 3 bases and J by 7 bases, with 13 bases between them. Here the CDR3 DNA reads TGTGCCATCAGTGAAGAGGGGGCGGGGGAGCAGTACTTC. Its translation: CAISEEGAGEQYF.

The rearrangement joins TRBV5-1 to TRBJ2-1, with 8 bases that match TRBD2. CDR3 length: 15 residues. Germline CDR1 SGHRS, CDR2 YFSETQ. Trimming removed 4 bases from V and 1 base from J; junction bases left unmatched: 4. The CDR3, as DNA: TGCGCCAGCAGCGGCGGGAGGACGTCCTACAATGAGCAGTTCTTC. Translated: CASSGGRTSYNEQFF.

The chain combines TRBV7-3 with TRBJ2-5; 8 bases map to TRBD1. After removal of 4 bases from V and 7 bases from J, the junction contained 5 bases not matched to a gene. This CDR3 spans 13 amino acids. Looked up from germline, CDR1 is SGHTA and CDR2 is FQGTGA. The CDR3 nucleotides are TGTGCCAGCAGCTCCGGACAGGGAGGGACCCAGTACTTC. Translation: CASSSGQGGTQYF.

This clonotype was seen only a few times. The chain joins TRBV6-1 to TRBJ1-2; D is possibly TRBD1 (5 bases). The CDR3 totals 15 residues. V was pared by 6 bases and J by 1 base, with 15 bases between. Germline V gene lookup returns CDR1 MNHNS and CDR2 SASEGT. Written as DNA, the CDR3 is TGTGCCAGCAGGCCCCGACGGGGCCTTAACTATGGCTACACCTTC. This sequence encodes CASRPRRGLNYGYTF.

The rearrangement joins TRBV29-1 to TRBJ1-1, with D possibly matching TRBD1 (5 bases). Germline CDR1 reads SQVTM; CDR2 reads ANQGSEA. This CDR3 contains 12 residues. Between the trimmed V and J ends, which lost 6 bases and 2 bases, there was a span of 10 bases. CDR3 region: CSVGGLNTEAFF. In DNA form, the CDR3 reads TGCAGCGTGGGGGGTCTTAACACTGAAGCTTTCTTT.

The genes are TRBV20-1 and TRBJ2-5; D is unclear. Trimming shortened V by 0 bases and J by 3 bases, and 8 bases separated the two germline ends. The CDR3 length is 13 residues. Germline CDR1 DFQATT, CDR2 SNEGSKA (reference sequence). CDR3 DNA: TGCAGTGCTAGAGATCGGGCTAAAGAGACCCAGTACTTC. This sequence encodes CSARDRAKETQYF.